This T cell receptor beta chain was sequenced in a study of OX40 agonist ivuxolimab in advanced cancers. Study at large: In this cohort, patients received ivuxolimab, an agonistic anti-OX40 (CD134) antibody. Three individuals attained partial responses, comprising one hepatocellular carcinoma case and two cutaneous melanoma cases.

Sequencing used immunoSEQ multiplex PCR; TCRdb keeps in-frame clones, though not all of them. The repertoire consists of about 36,000 clones, with roughly 80% occurring once and the leading ten covering less than 25%. Germline-derived CDR1 and CDR2 are SEHNR and FQNEAQ (reference sequence). Unmatched junction bases numbered 4, after V lost 6 bases and J lost 1 base. CDR3 length equals 15 residues. Points from the study as a whole: Clonal expansion was seen in CD4+ and CD8+ blood T cells by week 6 at 0.1 to 3.0 mg/kg. The study found that CD8+ T cells averaged more expanded clones than CD4+.

Points on this clone: Antigen specificity is unknown.

This material consisted of CD4+ or CD8+ T cells sorted from blood, taken in a trial of the OX40 agonist ivuxolimab. The sequence came from an adult with an advanced solid tumor such as melanoma, head and neck, liver or kidney cancer. This chain uses TRBV7-9 with TRBJ2-4; TRBD1 matches 9 bases. In DNA form, the CDR3 reads TGTGCCAGCAGTGGACAGGGGATGGCCAAAAACATTCAGTACTTC. Encoded protein: CASSGQGMAKNIQYF.